This T cell receptor beta chain was identified during a study of blood T cells in healthy people across ages. Overall study: Template switching caught about one barcoded beta molecule for each two T cells.

Whenever a sample was processed, at least 6.5 million PBMCs were isolated. Then a second PCR, running roughly 7 to 12 cycles, was carried out with a sample-barcoded 5' primer and a J-beta primer mix. The authors tagged each cDNA molecule using a template-switch adaptor with 12 random nucleotides. TCRdb reprocessed the 5' RACE reads via MiXCR and lists one record per CDR3 protein. The table has approximately 800,000 distinct CDR3 sequences, about half seen once; the top ten hold 15% to 20%. V was cut by 7 bases and J by 0 bases, with 11 bases left in between. Germline V lookup: CDR1 MNHEY, CDR2 SVGEGT. The CDR3 runs 14 residues.

Sequencing input: blood. The sequence derives from a man at least 80 years old in good health. This chain joins TRBV6-2 or TRBV6-3 and TRBJ2-3; D ambiguous. CDR3 residues: CASTNLDSTDTQYF. CDR3 in DNA: TGTGCCAGCACCAACCTGGACAGCACAGATACGCAGTATTTT.